A selection of T cell receptor beta chains follows, all from one sample in a study of T cell repertoires in cytomegalovirus infection. TCRdb used MiXCR to reprocess the reads, holding one entry per CDR3 protein. The data contain 97,000 or so distinct CDR3 sequences, 16% of them singletons. The specimen was PBMCs. The receptors come from a human donor in good health (CMV status not recorded). Some clones in this sample may be carry-over from other donors' samples. Each CDR3 is given with its conserved first and last residue. A D gene is named only where the DNA matches it firmly. Clone size is not always given. Where it is, it says once, few, many or a class for expanded clones.

17 | . | TRBJ2-7 | TRBV6-2/TRBV6-3 | few | CASRGGTWGGSIYEQYF | TGTGCCAGCAGGGGAGGAACGTGGGGGGGCTCTATCTACGAGCAGTACTTC
16 | TRBD2 | TRBJ2-5 | TRBV20-1 | . | CSARDRASGSQETQYF | TGCAGTGCTAGAGATCGGGCTAGCGGATCGCAAGAGACCCAGTACTTC
17 | TRBD1 | TRBJ1-2 | TRBV7-2 | many | CASSLTQGAVMAYGYTF | TGTGCCAGCAGCTTAACGCAGGGGGCGGTCATGGCCTATGGCTACACCTTC
13 | . | TRBJ2-1 | TRBV20-1 | . | CSADGGVNNEQFF | TGCAGTGCCGACGGAGGGGTTAACAATGAGCAGTTCTTC
14 | . | TRBJ1-1 | TRBV19 | few | CAVKRPGWNTEAFF | TGTGCCGTCAAGCGGCCAGGGTGGAACACTGAAGCTTTCTTT
11 | . | TRBJ2-5 | TRBV20-1 | few | CSAKGQETQYF | TGCAGTGCCAAGGGGCAAGAGACCCAGTACTTC
16 | TRBD2 | TRBJ2-1 | TRBV6-6 | . | CAIAGTSGGAGNEQFF | TGTGCCATCGCCGGGACTAGCGGGGGGGCCGGCAATGAGCAGTTCTTC
11 | TRBD1 | TRBJ1-3 | TRBV28 | many | CASTEDRGVYF | TGTGCCAGCACTGAGGACAGGGGTGTATATTTT
18 | . | TRBJ2-2 | TRBV6-2/TRBV6-3 | few | CASSYPETAFSNTGELFF | TGTGCCAGCAGTTACCCCGAGACAGCCTTCTCGAACACCGGGGAGCTGTTTTTT
13 | . | TRBJ1-1 | TRBV6-2/TRBV6-3 | few | CASSYLGETEAFF | TGTGCCAGCAGTTATTTGGGGGAAACTGAAGCTTTCTTT
16 | . | TRBJ2-3 | TRBV7-9 | few | CASSREAPSSTDTQYF | TGTGCCAGCAGCCGAGAAGCGCCTTCTAGCACAGATACGCAGTATTTT
16 | TRBD1 | TRBJ2-7 | TRBV7-2 | many | CASSYGTGVPLYEQYF | TGTGCCAGCAGCTATGGGACAGGGGTCCCCCTTTACGAGCAGTACTTC
16 | TRBD1 | TRBJ2-2 | TRBV7-2 | many | CASSHRQGVNTGELFF | TGTGCCAGCAGCCATCGGCAGGGGGTAAACACCGGGGAGCTGTTTTTT
16 | TRBD1 | TRBJ2-1 | TRBV20-1 | many | CSALLRTGESYNEQFF | TGCAGTGCCCTTCTTAGAACAGGGGAAAGTTACAATGAGCAGTTCTTC
15 | TRBD1 | TRBJ1-2 | TRBV5-4 | many | CASSLPGQGARGYTF | TGTGCCAGCAGCTTGCCAGGACAGGGGGCAAGGGGCTACACCTTC
18 | TRBD2 | TRBJ2-1 | TRBV7-2 | . | CASSLVAGSGGFSNEQFF | TGTGCCAGCAGCTTGGTAGCGGGGAGCGGGGGATTCAGCAATGAGCAGTTCTTC
14 | . | TRBJ2-3 | TRBV2 | many | CASSDQDYTDTQYF | TGTGCCAGCAGTGATCAGGACTACACAGATACGCAGTATTTT
12 | . | TRBJ1-2 | TRBV28 | many | CASKEGGYGYTF | TGTGCCAGCAAGGAAGGCGGATATGGCTACACCTTC
12 | . | TRBJ1-2 | TRBV29-1 | few | CSVSVFNYGYTF | TGCAGCGTTTCGGTTTTTAACTATGGCTACACCTTC
14 | TRBD1 | TRBJ1-5 | TRBV12-3/TRBV12-4 | . | CASSSDRTYQPQHF | TGTGCCAGCAGTTCGGACAGGACCTATCAGCCCCAGCATTTT
15 | TRBD1 | TRBJ1-2 | TRBV7-2 | many | CASSATLTGTYGYTF | TGTGCCAGCAGCGCGACCTTGACAGGGACTTATGGCTACACCTTC
14 | . | TRBJ1-2 | TRBV7-2 | . | CASSFTVTNYGYTF | TGTGCCAGCAGCTTTACAGTCACTAACTATGGCTACACCTTC
15 | TRBD1 | TRBJ1-2 | TRBV5-4 | many | CASSLPGGDRGGYTF | TGTGCCAGCAGCCTGCCAGGGGGCGATCGCGGCGGCTACACCTTC
13 | . | TRBJ2-3 | TRBV4-1 | few | CASRQTNTDTQYF | TGCGCCAGCAGACAGACCAACACAGATACGCAGTATTTT
12 | . | TRBJ2-7 | TRBV12-3/TRBV12-4 | few | CASSMDTYEQYF | TGTGCCAGCAGTATGGACACCTACGAGCAGTACTTC
12 | . | TRBJ1-1 | TRBV7-2 | many | CASRGLSTEAFF | TGTGCCAGCAGGGGGCTCAGCACTGAAGCTTTCTTT
14 | . | TRBJ1-1 | TRBV11-2 | few | CASSLVPGTTEAFF | TGTGCCAGCAGCTTAGTACCAGGGACCACTGAAGCTTTCTTT
15 | . | TRBJ1-1 | TRBV3-1 | . | CVSSLNRASNTEAFF | TGTGTCAGCAGCCTTAACAGGGCCTCGAACACTGAAGCTTTCTTT
15 | . | TRBJ2-1 | TRBV14 | . | CASSQFQDIYNEQFF | TGTGCCAGCAGCCAATTCCAAGATATCTACAATGAGCAGTTCTTC